This T cell receptor (beta chain) was documented in a study of T cells in Graves' hyperthyroidism and ophthalmopathy. This clonotype occurred a few times. The CDR3 loop spans 16 amino acids. V dropped 10 bases and J dropped 3 bases, with 24 bases sitting between them. CDR1 KGHDR and CDR2 SFDVKD come from the germline V gene. On the basis of clinical symptoms, serum thyroxine and TRAb, thyroid ultrasound and orbital computed tomography, diagnoses were made. Extraction of PBMCs used roughly 9.6 ml of fresh peripheral blood. RNA transcripts provided the source from which TCR beta CDR3 regions were amplified. HTBI primers were employed in a first-round RT-PCR of the TCR CDR3. In TCRdb, the multiplex PCR reads were re-called with MiXCR into one record per CDR3 protein. The repertoire holds a few hundred thousand distinct CDR3 sequences, roughly 13% seen once, with approximately 35% in the top ten.

This clonotype originated in a woman aged 40 to 50 with Graves' ophthalmopathy. This chain uses TRBV24-1 with TRBJ2-7; tentatively, D is TRBD1 (6 bases). The source material was blood. The CDR3 DNA sequence: TGTGCCACTCCTACCGCTGGGGACACCTGTAGCTACGAGCAGTACTTC. It encodes CATPTAGDTCSYEQYF.